This T cell receptor (beta chain) was profiled in a study of siplizumab effects on memory and regulatory T cells. Germline values: CDR1 SGHDN, CDR2 FVKESK. Trimming left V 5 bases short and J 0 bases short, with 7 bases between. This CDR3 has 13 amino acids. TCRdb's copy holds only in-frame clones and misses some; the assay was immunoSEQ multiplex PCR. The sample holds some 100,000 clones, about 95% seen once. The study, taken as a whole, reports: It seemed that naive T cells were more diverse than memory cells and were major contributors to the alloresponse. On average, roughly 70% of mappable alloreactive CD4+ clones were Treg-derived under siplizumab, against about 30% in controls. The authors could not assign a naive or memory phenotype to roughly 75-97% of proliferating CD4+ or CD8+ clones. The authors did not confirm suppressive function in proliferating Tregs from siplizumab cultures.

About this clone: Its antigen is undetermined.

The sample comprised Tregs sorted from blood. The genes are TRBV14 and TRBJ1-1; TRBD1 might be the D (6 bases). This receptor was obtained from a human donor in good health. The CDR3 loop reads CASSGQLNTEAFF. The CDR3 region has the DNA TGTGCCAGCAGCGGACAGTTGAACACTGAAGCTTTCTTT.